This is a list of T cell receptor beta chains from one sample in a study of beta chain features in type 1 diabetes. Generated by immunoSEQ multiplex PCR, the TCRdb table keeps only in-frame clones and is missing some. The data contain about 150,000 clones, about a tenth of them singletons. The sequenced sample was central memory CD4+ T cells from blood. The receptors stem from a man aged 18 to 35 in good health. Each CDR3 is given with its conserved first and last residue. Fields, in order: clone size, J gene, D gene, V gene, CDR3 DNA, CDR3 protein. The D gene is left open where the match is weak. Clone size is shown for a subset of rows, as once, few, many or a class of expanded clone.

size: .; J: TRBJ1-1; D: TRBD1; V: TRBV7-2; DNA: TGTGCCAGCAGCTTCAACCAGGGGGAGACTGAAGCTTTCTTT; CDR3: CASSFNQGETEAFF
size: few; J: TRBJ2-5; D: TRBD2; V: TRBV29-1; DNA: TGCAGCGTTGGGGTAGCGGGGGAGACCCAGTACTTC; CDR3: CSVGVAGETQYF
size: few; J: TRBJ2-6; D: TRBD1; V: TRBV10-3; DNA: TGTGCCATCAGTGAGGGGGACAGGGGCTCTGGGGCCAACGTCCTGACTTTC; CDR3: CAISEGDRGSGANVLTF
size: .; J: TRBJ1-1; D: TRBD1; V: TRBV27; DNA: TGTGCCAGCAATCGACAGGGGGCCACTGAAGCTTTCTTT; CDR3: CASNRQGATEAFF
size: many; J: TRBJ2-5; D: .; V: TRBV4-3; DNA: TGCGCCAGCAGCTACGACGATCAGGGAACAGAGACCCAGTACTTC; CDR3: CASSYDDQGTETQYF
size: .; J: TRBJ2-6; D: TRBD1; V: TRBV5-1; DNA: TGCGCCAGCAGCGTAGGATCGACAGGGATCTCTGGGGCCAACGTCCTGACTTTC; CDR3: CASSVGSTGISGANVLTF
size: .; J: TRBJ2-7; D: .; V: TRBV4-3; DNA: TGCGCCAGCAGCCAAGAAGGAGCGGGCGCTCGGGGGGAGCAGTACTTC; CDR3: CASSQEGAGARGEQYF
size: .; J: TRBJ2-1; D: TRBD1; V: TRBV19; DNA: TGTGCCAGTAGTATGAGTGAGGGACAGGCGGCGGATGAGCAGTTCTTC; CDR3: CASSMSEGQAADEQFF
size: .; J: TRBJ2-2; D: TRBD1; V: TRBV11-2; DNA: TGTGCCAGCAGCCGGGACAGAAGGACCGGGGAGCTGTTTTTT; CDR3: CASSRDRRTGELFF
size: few; J: TRBJ2-1; D: TRBD2; V: TRBV19; DNA: TGTGCCAGTAGTGTAACTAGCGGGGGGGCCGACTCCTACAATGAGCAGTTCTTC; CDR3: CASSVTSGGADSYNEQFF
size: few; J: TRBJ1-5; D: .; V: TRBV19; DNA: TGTGCCAGTAGTACCCACAGGGATCAGCCCCAGCATTTT; CDR3: CASSTHRDQPQHF
size: .; J: TRBJ1-2; D: TRBD1; V: TRBV9; DNA: TGTGCCAGCAGCGTCGAGACAGGGCAGGACTATGGCTACACCTTC; CDR3: CASSVETGQDYGYTF
size: few; J: TRBJ2-7; D: .; V: TRBV7-2; DNA: TGTGCCAGCAGCCGACAGCGAGACTCCTACGAGCAGTACTTC; CDR3: CASSRQRDSYEQYF
size: .; J: TRBJ2-5; D: .; V: TRBV7-2; DNA: TGTGCCAGCAGCTGGGTTGGGGGGGCGCAGGAGACCCAGTACTTC; CDR3: CASSWVGGAQETQYF
size: few; J: TRBJ2-7; D: TRBD1; V: TRBV7-8; DNA: TGTGCCAGCAGCCTTATCGGACAGGTCTACGAGCAGTACTTC; CDR3: CASSLIGQVYEQYF
size: few; J: TRBJ2-7; D: TRBD1; V: TRBV6-5; DNA: TGTGCCAGCAGTTCCAACCGGGACAGCTCCTACGAGCAGTACTTC; CDR3: CASSSNRDSSYEQYF
size: few; J: TRBJ1-6; D: .; V: TRBV28; DNA: TGTGCCAGCAGCTCAGGGTCAGGGAATTCACCCCTCCACTTT; CDR3: CASSSGSGNSPLHF
size: .; J: TRBJ1-1; D: TRBD1; V: TRBV5-1; DNA: TGCGCCAGCAGCTTGAGGGGGCAGGGGAACACTGAAGCTTTCTTT; CDR3: CASSLRGQGNTEAFF
size: many; J: TRBJ1-4; D: .; V: TRBV10-3; DNA: TGTGCCATCAGTGGAGGGTCGCAGAATGAAAAACTGTTTTTT; CDR3: CAISGGSQNEKLFF
size: few; J: TRBJ2-2; D: TRBD1; V: TRBV30; DNA: TGTGCCTGGGCAAAGCGACAGGGCGGCACCGGGGAGCTGTTTTTT; CDR3: CAWAKRQGGTGELFF
size: few; J: TRBJ1-1; D: TRBD1; V: TRBV6-5; DNA: TGTGCCAGCAGTGACCCAGGGGGCACTGAAGCTTTCTTT; CDR3: CASSDPGGTEAFF
size: .; J: TRBJ2-7; D: TRBD1; V: TRBV15; DNA: TGTGCCACCAGCAACCCCGGACAGGGTTACTACGAGCAGTACTTC; CDR3: CATSNPGQGYYEQYF
size: .; J: TRBJ1-5; D: TRBD1; V: TRBV7-2; DNA: TGTGCCAGCAGCTGGACAGGGAGCAATCAGCCCCAGCATTTT; CDR3: CASSWTGSNQPQHF
size: .; J: TRBJ1-1; D: TRBD1; V: TRBV7-9; DNA: TGTGCCAGCAGCTTAGTACAGGGGAGGTGGACTGAAGCTTTCTTT; CDR3: CASSLVQGRWTEAFF
size: .; J: TRBJ2-1; D: .; V: TRBV7-2; DNA: TGTGCCAGCAGCTTAATTTGGGGGCTGTACAATGAGCAGTTCTTC; CDR3: CASSLIWGLYNEQFF
size: .; J: TRBJ1-1; D: .; V: TRBV5-6; DNA: TGTGCCAGCAGCTTGTGGCACCGAATTTCAGATGAAGCTTTCTTT; CDR3: CASSLWHRISDEAFF
size: few; J: TRBJ2-5; D: TRBD2; V: TRBV4-1; DNA: TGCGCCAGCAGCCAAGGGGCCCTCCCGGGGGGTTTCGAGACCCAGTACTTC; CDR3: CASSQGALPGGFETQYF
size: .; J: TRBJ1-3; D: .; V: TRBV6-5; DNA: TGTGCCAGCAGTTCGCGGGGGGGCGGAAACACCATATATTTT; CDR3: CASSSRGGGNTIYF
size: few; J: TRBJ1-1; D: .; V: TRBV30; DNA: TGTGCCTGGAAGGTGGGGGGAACTGAAGCTTTCTTT; CDR3: CAWKVGGTEAFF
size: few; J: TRBJ2-1; D: TRBD2; V: TRBV6-1; DNA: TGTGCCAGCAGGGGAGCGGGGGGAAAGAATGAGCAGTTCTTC; CDR3: CASRGAGGKNEQFF
size: few; J: TRBJ2-7; D: TRBD2; V: TRBV6-5; DNA: TGTGCCAGCAGGGGACTAGCGGGGAGCTACGAGCAGTACTTC; CDR3: CASRGLAGSYEQYF
size: .; J: TRBJ2-5; D: TRBD2; V: TRBV7-9; DNA: TGTGCCAGCAGCCAAGGTATAGCGGGGGCGTACCAAGAGACCCAGTACTTC; CDR3: CASSQGIAGAYQETQYF
size: many; J: TRBJ1-1; D: .; V: TRBV18; DNA: TGTGCCAGCTCAGCCGACACCAACACTGAAGCTTTCTTT; CDR3: CASSADTNTEAFF
size: .; J: TRBJ1-2; D: .; V: TRBV28; DNA: TGTGCCAGCTTAACAGTTAACTATGGCTACACCTTC; CDR3: CASLTVNYGYTF
size: few; J: TRBJ1-3; D: TRBD1; V: TRBV7-2; DNA: TGTGCCAGCAGCGCCCGACAGGGTTCGGGAAACACCATATATTTT; CDR3: CASSARQGSGNTIYF
size: .; J: TRBJ1-6; D: .; V: TRBV6-5; DNA: TGTGCCAGCAGTCCGAGGGATTCACCCCTCCACTTT; CDR3: CASSPRDSPLHF
size: .; J: TRBJ1-1; D: .; V: TRBV7-9; DNA: TGTGCCAGCAGCTTAGAGGGACAACCGAACACTGAAGCTTTCTTT; CDR3: CASSLEGQPNTEAFF
size: few; J: TRBJ2-3; D: TRBD2; V: TRBV7-8; DNA: TGTGCCAGCAGCCGCGGCCCTAGCGGGGGCACAGATACGCAGTATTTT; CDR3: CASSRGPSGGTDTQYF
size: .; J: TRBJ2-3; D: TRBD2; V: TRBV5-6; DNA: TGTGCCAGCAGCTTACCGGGACTAAACACAGATACGCAGTATTTT; CDR3: CASSLPGLNTDTQYF
size: few; J: TRBJ2-1; D: TRBD1; V: TRBV4-1; DNA: TGCGCCAGCAGCCAAGAGATGGGGACAGGGAACTACAATGAGCAGTTCTTC; CDR3: CASSQEMGTGNYNEQFF
size: few; J: TRBJ2-2; D: .; V: TRBV2; DNA: TGTGCCAGCAGTGTGGGCAGGGCGGACACCGGGGAGCTGTTTTTT; CDR3: CASSVGRADTGELFF
size: few; J: TRBJ2-3; D: .; V: TRBV7-9; DNA: TGTGCCAGCAGCTCCGGACAGTACACAGATACGCAGTATTTT; CDR3: CASSSGQYTDTQYF
size: .; J: TRBJ1-4; D: .; V: TRBV27; DNA: TGTGCCAGCAGGAAGAATGGGGGGACTAATGAAAAACTGTTTTTT; CDR3: CASRKNGGTNEKLFF
size: .; J: TRBJ2-1; D: .; V: TRBV7-2; DNA: TGTGCCAGCAGCTTCCTCGGCAATGAGCAGTTCTTC; CDR3: CASSFLGNEQFF
size: .; J: TRBJ1-3; D: .; V: TRBV11-2; DNA: TGTGCCAGCAGCTTAGCTTTTGGTCAACTCGGCTCTGGAAACACCATATATTTT; CDR3: CASSLAFGQLGSGNTIYF
size: few; J: TRBJ1-2; D: TRBD1; V: TRBV28; DNA: TGTGCCAGCAGCCGGACAGGGGGCGATGGAAGCTATGGCTACACCTTC; CDR3: CASSRTGGDGSYGYTF
size: few; J: TRBJ1-5; D: .; V: TRBV28; DNA: TGTGCCAGCAGTTTGTTCGGTCAGCCCCAGCATTTT; CDR3: CASSLFGQPQHF
size: .; J: TRBJ2-2; D: TRBD1; V: TRBV7-2; DNA: TGTGCCAGCAGCCCGACCAACAGGGGGCTCGGGGAGCTGTTTTTT; CDR3: CASSPTNRGLGELFF
size: few; J: TRBJ1-5; D: .; V: TRBV18; DNA: TGTGCCAGCTCGCCGGACACCTCGGCCCAGCATTTT; CDR3: CASSPDTSAQHF
size: few; J: TRBJ2-2; D: TRBD1; V: TRBV29-1; DNA: TGCAGCGCAACAGGGGCTACGAACACCGGGGAGCTGTTTTTT; CDR3: CSATGATNTGELFF